The rows below give T cell receptor beta chains drawn from one sample of a study of T cell changes during pregnancy in multiple sclerosis. Assay used: immunoSEQ multiplex PCR; TCRdb lists only in-frame clones, some missing. The sample lists approximately 32,000 clones, 93% seen once, with less than 0.55% in the top ten. Here the sequenced sample was CD4+ T cells from peripheral blood mononuclear cells, taken in the second trimester of pregnancy. The receptors originated from a female donor with multiple sclerosis, enrolled in a pregnancy study. Both conserved end residues are part of each CDR3. The D gene is left open where the match is weak.

TRBJ2-5	TRBV5-1	15	TRBD2	CASSLGAGAGETQYF	TGCGCCAGCAGCTTGGGAGCGGGAGCCGGGGAGACCCAGTACTTC
TRBJ2-5	TRBV5-1	14	TRBD2	CASSLTSGKETQYF	TGCGCCAGCAGCTTGACTAGCGGGAAAGAGACCCAGTACTTC
TRBJ1-1	TRBV29-1	14	-	CSVANQVKNTEAFF	TGCAGCGTTGCCAACCAGGTGAAGAACACTGAAGCTTTCTTT
TRBJ2-4	TRBV4-2	18	TRBD2	CASSQDWTSGLAKNIQYF	TGTGCCAGCAGCCAAGATTGGACTAGCGGTTTAGCCAAAAACATTCAGTACTTC
TRBJ1-3	TRBV27	17	-	CASSFTRSTGHGNTIYF	TGTGCCAGCAGTTTTACCCGATCAACAGGGCACGGAAACACCATATATTTT
TRBJ1-2	TRBV7-9	17	TRBD1	CASSLVRRDRGQGGYTF	TGTGCCAGCAGCTTAGTACGTCGAGACAGGGGGCAAGGTGGCTACACCTTC
TRBJ1-4	TRBV6-1	14	-	CASSDLGGARKLFF	TGTGCCAGCAGTGACTTAGGCGGGGCAAGGAAACTGTTTTTT
TRBJ2-5	TRBV4-1	19	TRBD2	CASSQGLIAGGKGPETQYF	TGCGCCAGCAGCCAAGGTTTAATAGCGGGAGGTAAGGGCCCAGAGACCCAGTACTTC
TRBJ1-1	TRBV9	15	-	CASSAGLSSNTEAFF	TGTGCCAGCAGCGCCGGACTGTCTTCGAACACTGAAGCTTTCTTT
TRBJ2-1	TRBV15	15	TRBD1	CATSREGQGLDEQFF	TGTGCCACCAGCAGAGAGGGACAGGGGTTGGATGAGCAGTTCTTC
TRBJ1-2	TRBV28	12	-	CASFSVNYGYTF	TGTGCCAGCTTTTCAGTGAACTATGGCTACACCTTC
TRBJ2-2	TRBV4-2	17	-	CASSQDLPGIVVGELFF	TGTGCCAGCAGCCAAGACTTGCCGGGAATAGTGGTCGGGGAGCTGTTTTTT
TRBJ1-2	TRBV6-1	12	-	CASIGANYGYTF	TGTGCCAGCATAGGGGCGAACTATGGCTACACCTTC
TRBJ1-1	TRBV28	15	-	CASSTIRGGYTEAFF	TGTGCCAGCAGTACAATCAGGGGCGGGTACACTGAAGCTTTCTTT
TRBJ2-7	TRBV7-6	19	TRBD1	CASSLAAGQGGVQTYEQYF	TGTGCCAGCAGCTTGGCGGCCGGACAGGGCGGCGTCCAGACCTACGAGCAGTACTTC
TRBJ2-1	TRBV15	14	TRBD1	CATSSWTGGNEQFF	TGTGCCACCAGCTCATGGACAGGTGGGAATGAGCAGTTCTTC
TRBJ1-1	TRBV29-1	12	TRBD1	CSVPTGGGEAFF	TGCAGCGTCCCGACAGGGGGCGGTGAAGCTTTCTTT
TRBJ1-1	TRBV18	14	-	CASSLQGRGTEAFF	TGTGCCAGCTCACTACAGGGAAGGGGCACTGAAGCTTTCTTT